A selection of T cell receptor beta chains follows, all from one sample in a study of blood T cell repertoires in COVID-19. This table comes from immunoSEQ multiplex PCR, and its TCRdb copy is limited to in-frame clones, with some not included. The sample lists roughly 320,000 clones; roughly nine tenths were seen once. Source material: peripheral blood. These receptors all stem from a woman in her 30s with COVID-19, enrolled during active disease. The CDR3 runs from the conserved cysteine through the conserved F or W. D genes are given only for firm matches. The size of a clone is reported for some rows only, either as once, few or many, or as a class for expanded clones.

j_call: TRBJ2-7
clone_size: NA
v_call: TRBV4-3
d_call: NA
cdr3_length: 15
cdr3_aa: CASSQESSASYEQYF
cdr3_nt: TGCGCCAGCAGCCAAGAGTCCAGCGCCTCCTACGAGCAGTACTTC

j_call: TRBJ2-5
clone_size: NA
v_call: TRBV7-8
d_call: NA
cdr3_length: 17
cdr3_aa: CASRGVGYKKIQETQYF
cdr3_nt: TGTGCCAGCAGAGGCGTCGGGTACAAGAAGATACAAGAGACCCAGTACTTC

j_call: TRBJ1-1
clone_size: NA
v_call: TRBV6-5
d_call: NA
cdr3_length: 14
cdr3_aa: CASSRGGRNTEAFF
cdr3_nt: TGTGCCAGCAGCCGCGGGGGGCGGAACACTGAAGCTTTCTTT

j_call: TRBJ2-7
clone_size: NA
v_call: TRBV5-1
d_call: NA
cdr3_length: 15
cdr3_aa: CASSFLPEASYEQYF
cdr3_nt: TGCGCCAGCAGCTTTCTCCCAGAGGCATCCTACGAGCAGTACTTC

j_call: TRBJ1-2
clone_size: NA
v_call: TRBV2
d_call: NA
cdr3_length: 14
cdr3_aa: CASSEAGGGYGYTF
cdr3_nt: TGTGCCAGCAGTGAAGCTGGCGGGGGCTATGGCTACACCTTC

j_call: TRBJ2-1
clone_size: NA
v_call: TRBV4-1
d_call: TRBD1
cdr3_length: 15
cdr3_aa: CASSQVGTGAAEQFF
cdr3_nt: TGCGCCAGCAGCCAAGTCGGGACAGGGGCCGCGGAGCAGTTCTTC

j_call: TRBJ2-2
clone_size: NA
v_call: TRBV7-7
d_call: NA
cdr3_length: 16
cdr3_aa: CASSSGRTTNTGELFF
cdr3_nt: TGTGCTAGCAGCTCAGGGAGGACTACCAACACCGGGGAGCTGTTTTTT

j_call: TRBJ1-2
clone_size: many
v_call: TRBV12-3/TRBV12-4
d_call: TRBD1
cdr3_length: 13
cdr3_aa: CATRRGTVYGYTF
cdr3_nt: TGTGCCACCCGTAGGGGGACAGTATATGGCTACACCTTC

j_call: TRBJ1-5
clone_size: NA
v_call: TRBV6-6
d_call: NA
cdr3_length: 16
cdr3_aa: CASSYSSAGKAQPQHF
cdr3_nt: TGTGCCAGCAGTTACTCCTCGGCAGGCAAAGCCCAGCCCCAGCATTTT

j_call: TRBJ2-7
clone_size: NA
v_call: TRBV6-2/TRBV6-3
d_call: TRBD1
cdr3_length: 16
cdr3_aa: CASSYEDRVELDEQYF
cdr3_nt: TGTGCCAGCAGTTATGAGGACAGGGTGGAACTAGACGAGCAGTACTTC

j_call: TRBJ1-1
clone_size: NA
v_call: TRBV3-1/TRBV3-2
d_call: TRBD1
cdr3_length: 15
cdr3_aa: CASSPRTGGKTEAFF
cdr3_nt: TGTGCCAGCAGCCCACGGACAGGGGGAAAGACTGAAGCTTTCTTT

j_call: TRBJ2-1
clone_size: NA
v_call: TRBV6-5
d_call: NA
cdr3_length: 13
cdr3_aa: CASRASRYNEQFF
cdr3_nt: TGTGCCAGCAGAGCTTCTAGATACAATGAGCAGTTCTTC

j_call: TRBJ1-2
clone_size: NA
v_call: TRBV7-9
d_call: NA
cdr3_length: 15
cdr3_aa: CASIHTTGGDYGYTF
cdr3_nt: TGTGCCAGCATTCATACAACCGGCGGTGACTATGGCTACACCTTC

j_call: TRBJ1-4
clone_size: NA
v_call: TRBV7-2
d_call: NA
cdr3_length: 16
cdr3_aa: CASSSQGTSTNEKLFF
cdr3_nt: TGTGCCAGCAGCTCCCAGGGGACCTCAACTAATGAAAAACTGTTTTTT

j_call: TRBJ1-1
clone_size: once
v_call: TRBV11-3
d_call: NA
cdr3_length: 13
cdr3_aa: CASSPKSRAEAFF
cdr3_nt: TGTGCCAGCAGCCCCAAGAGCAGGGCTGAAGCTTTCTTT

j_call: TRBJ2-2
clone_size: NA
v_call: TRBV6-4
d_call: TRBD1
cdr3_length: 14
cdr3_aa: CASSPGGNTGELFF
cdr3_nt: TGTGCCAGCAGTCCAGGGGGCAACACCGGGGAGCTGTTTTTT

j_call: TRBJ2-5
clone_size: NA
v_call: TRBV5-1
d_call: NA
cdr3_length: 16
cdr3_aa: CASSPRDWILKETQYF
cdr3_nt: TGCGCCAGCAGCCCGAGGGATTGGATTCTTAAAGAGACCCAGTACTTC

j_call: TRBJ1-5
clone_size: few
v_call: TRBV5-8
d_call: NA
cdr3_length: 16
cdr3_aa: CASSSRLPSGNQPQHF
cdr3_nt: TGTGCCAGCAGCTCCCGACTCCCGTCAGGCAATCAGCCCCAGCATTTT

j_call: TRBJ1-6
clone_size: NA
v_call: TRBV6-5
d_call: NA
cdr3_length: 15
cdr3_aa: CASSYSHGVNSPLHF
cdr3_nt: TGTGCCAGCAGTTACTCCCACGGTGTGAATTCACCCCTCCACTTT

j_call: TRBJ1-3
clone_size: once
v_call: TRBV4-3
d_call: TRBD1
cdr3_length: 16
cdr3_aa: CASSQDWRGLGNTIYF
cdr3_nt: TGCGCCAGCAGCCAAGATTGGAGGGGGCTTGGAAACACCATATATTTT

j_call: TRBJ1-5
clone_size: NA
v_call: TRBV18
d_call: TRBD1
cdr3_length: 15
cdr3_aa: CASSPGTGGDQPQHF
cdr3_nt: TGTGCCAGCTCACCGGGTACAGGGGGCGATCAGCCCCAGCATTTT

j_call: TRBJ1-3
clone_size: once
v_call: TRBV9
d_call: TRBD1
cdr3_length: 17
cdr3_aa: CASSSGVPGGTGNTIYF
cdr3_nt: TGTGCCAGCAGCTCCGGGGTTCCAGGGGGGACTGGAAACACCATATATTTT

j_call: TRBJ1-2
clone_size: once
v_call: TRBV2
d_call: TRBD1
cdr3_length: 14
cdr3_aa: CASSDFDREVGYTF
cdr3_nt: TGTGCCAGCAGTGATTTCGACAGGGAAGTTGGCTACACCTTC

j_call: TRBJ1-6
clone_size: NA
v_call: TRBV5-4
d_call: TRBD1
cdr3_length: 14
cdr3_aa: CASSSDRGSSPLHF
cdr3_nt: TGTGCCAGCAGTTCGGACAGGGGTTCTTCACCCCTCCACTTT

j_call: TRBJ2-1
clone_size: once
v_call: TRBV18
d_call: NA
cdr3_length: 12
cdr3_aa: CASSPSVYEQFF
cdr3_nt: TGTGCCAGCTCACCGTCAGTATATGAGCAGTTCTTC

j_call: TRBJ1-3
clone_size: once
v_call: TRBV7-9
d_call: NA
cdr3_length: 14
cdr3_aa: CASIQSGKGNTIYF
cdr3_nt: TGTGCCAGCATCCAGTCAGGGAAGGGAAACACCATATATTTT

j_call: TRBJ2-1
clone_size: NA
v_call: TRBV4-1
d_call: TRBD2
cdr3_length: 15
cdr3_aa: CASSQLPGLDNEQFF
cdr3_nt: TGCGCCAGCAGCCAGCTACCGGGACTAGACAATGAGCAGTTCTTC

j_call: TRBJ2-2
clone_size: NA
v_call: TRBV4-3
d_call: TRBD2
cdr3_length: 19
cdr3_aa: CASSQDTALGGGDVGELFF
cdr3_nt: TGCGCCAGCAGCCAAGATACGGCCCTAGGCGGGGGGGATGTCGGGGAGCTGTTTTTT

j_call: TRBJ1-3
clone_size: once
v_call: TRBV7-9
d_call: NA
cdr3_length: 14
cdr3_aa: CALRGSSSGNTIYF
cdr3_nt: TGTGCCTTAAGGGGCAGCTCCTCTGGAAACACCATATATTTT

j_call: TRBJ1-2
clone_size: NA
v_call: TRBV18
d_call: NA
cdr3_length: 14
cdr3_aa: CASSPPGRSYGYTF
cdr3_nt: TGTGCCAGCTCACCACCGGGCAGAAGCTATGGCTACACCTTC

j_call: TRBJ1-1
clone_size: NA
v_call: TRBV5-1
d_call: NA
cdr3_length: 14
cdr3_aa: CASSQGYLGTEAFF
cdr3_nt: TGCGCCAGCAGTCAGGGGTATTTGGGCACTGAAGCTTTCTTT

j_call: TRBJ1-2
clone_size: NA
v_call: TRBV5-1
d_call: TRBD1
cdr3_length: 16
cdr3_aa: CASSLVGQAVQPSYTF
cdr3_nt: TGCGCCAGCAGCTTGGTGGGACAGGCCGTCCAACCCTCCTACACCTTC

j_call: TRBJ1-4
clone_size: NA
v_call: TRBV4-1
d_call: NA
cdr3_length: 16
cdr3_aa: CASSPTGGRKGEKLFF
cdr3_nt: TGCGCCAGCAGCCCGACGGGGGGCAGGAAGGGCGAAAAACTGTTTTTT

j_call: TRBJ1-1
clone_size: once
v_call: TRBV20-1
d_call: NA
cdr3_length: 11
cdr3_aa: CRGKGGTEAFF
cdr3_nt: TGCAGGGGGAAGGGAGGCACTGAAGCTTTCTTT

j_call: TRBJ1-5
clone_size: NA
v_call: TRBV24-1
d_call: NA
cdr3_length: 14
cdr3_aa: CATSDSPGVGPQHF
cdr3_nt: TGTGCCACCAGTGATTCCCCCGGGGTTGGGCCCCAGCATTTT

j_call: TRBJ1-1
clone_size: NA
v_call: TRBV10-1
d_call: NA
cdr3_length: 13
cdr3_aa: CASSKPGGTEAFF
cdr3_nt: TGCGCCAGCAGCAAGCCTGGCGGCACTGAAGCTTTCTTT

j_call: TRBJ1-1
clone_size: NA
v_call: TRBV6-5
d_call: NA
cdr3_length: 13
cdr3_aa: CASSYGDKAVPFF
cdr3_nt: TGTGCCAGCAGTTACGGGGACAAGGCCGTACCTTTCTTT

j_call: TRBJ2-5
clone_size: NA
v_call: TRBV9
d_call: TRBD2
cdr3_length: 15
cdr3_aa: CASSPEGLAKETQYF
cdr3_nt: TGTGCCAGCAGTCCTGAGGGACTAGCCAAAGAGACCCAGTACTTC

j_call: TRBJ2-1
clone_size: NA
v_call: TRBV7-9
d_call: TRBD1
cdr3_length: 15
cdr3_aa: CASRRDRGLVNEQFF
cdr3_nt: TGTGCCAGCAGGCGGGACAGGGGGCTGGTCAATGAGCAGTTCTTC

j_call: TRBJ2-5
clone_size: NA
v_call: TRBV7-8
d_call: TRBD2
cdr3_length: 18
cdr3_aa: CASSTGDLVPSGGETQYF
cdr3_nt: TGTGCCAGCAGCACAGGCGACCTCGTACCGAGCGGGGGGGAGACCCAGTACTTC

j_call: TRBJ1-6
clone_size: NA
v_call: TRBV6-2/TRBV6-3
d_call: NA
cdr3_length: 13
cdr3_aa: CASSYTGVSPLHF
cdr3_nt: TGTGCCAGCAGTTACACGGGAGTCTCACCCCTCCACTTT